Below, one T cell receptor beta chain is given with its context. Antigen unknown. TCRdb independently ran MiXCR on the 5' RACE reads; one entry per CDR3 protein. The sample yields 400,000 to 550,000 distinct CDR3 sequences, around 25% seen once. The record originates from a study of T-cell memory formation after mild COVID-19. As for the study in general: Among the donors, TCR clusters were largely specific to each donor. General study findings and limits: The main location of contracting CD4+ clones was CM and EM, and that of contracting CD8+ clones was EMRA. Memory cells collected pre-infection included some clones that later responded, suggesting cross-reactive memory joined.

Germline CDR1 MNHEY, CDR2 SVGAGI. CDR3 length: 15 residues. V was pared by 5 bases and J by 7 bases, with 5 bases of the junction left unmatched. V and J are TRBV6-5 and TRBJ2-4, with TRBD2 matching 13 bases. The sequence was obtained from an adult woman who had mild COVID-19 (a few samples of this study predate the infection). Cell type and time point are not known. The specimen sequenced was PBMCs or a T cell subset sorted from them (not recorded which). CDR3 in amino acids: CASSNRLAGGNIQYF. DNA of the CDR3: TGTGCCAGCAGTAATAGACTAGCGGGAGGCAACATTCAGTACTTC.